This TCR beta chain derives from a study of cytomegalovirus exposure and HLA in healthy donors. There are 13 residues in the CDR3. Germline CDR1 is SQVTM and CDR2 is ANQGSEA. The V end was cut by 4 bases, the J end by 1 base, with 7 bases between. 60 Vbeta and 13 Jbeta primers were used in PCR. Profiling relied on immunoSEQ multiplex PCR, and the TCRdb table lists in-frame clones only, not all of them. Of roughly 120,000 clones listed, around 62% are singletons. Study-level results: Relative to the approximately 680-donor mean, N-insertions were reportedly fewer in an Asian-associated ancestry cluster in a later analysis.

Comment on this clone: Its antigen remains unidentified.

Though nominally healthy at sampling, donors likely had unrecorded immune exposures. The origin of this receptor is a woman between 40 and 50 years old in good health and CMV-seropositive. This chain links TRBV29-1 with TRBJ2-2; a possible D gene is TRBD2 (6 bases). Sequencing was done on a sample of PBMCs. CDR3 region: CSVVRENTGELFF. In nucleotides, the CDR3 is TGCAGCGTTGTGCGGGAGAACACCGGGGAGCTGTTTTTT.